The 3 T cell receptor beta chains presented below share a single source sample, sequenced in a study of blood T cell repertoires in COVID-19. Sequenced by immunoSEQ multiplex PCR; TCRdb stores in-frame clones only, minus some. The top ten clones hold 6.9% of a sample with about 200,000 clones, 80% of them seen once. Specimen: peripheral blood. These TCRs come from a man aged 60 to 69 with acute or convalescent COVID-19.

The chain recombines TRBV24-1 with TRBJ2-5, with D possibly matching TRBD2 (5 bases). The V end lost 2 bases, the J end lost 5 bases, and 14 bases lay between the germline ends. Germline V gene lookup returns CDR1 KGHDR and CDR2 SFDVKD. The CDR3 totals 15 residues. The chain's CDR3 is CATSDSSSGLETQYF. The CDR3 nucleotides are TGTGCCACCAGTGATTCCTCCAGCGGCCTGGAGACCCAGTACTTC.

Here the CDR3 reads CSAQGNSGNTIYF. The CDR3 DNA follows: TGCAGCGCACAGGGGAACTCTGGAAACACCATATATTTT. This chain connects TRBV29-1 to TRBJ1-3; 7 bases fit TRBD1. Germline V gives CDR1 SQVTM, CDR2 ANQGSEA. With V trimmed by 7 bases and J by 0 bases, 3 bases remained unmatched. This CDR3 comprises 13 residues. The full variable domain, in which reference TRBV29-1 and TRBJ1-3 provide the parts outside the CDR3, is SAVISQKPSRDICQRGTSLTIQCQVDSQVTMMFWYRQQPGQSLTLIATANQGSEATYESGFVIDKFPISRPNLTFSTLTVSNMSPEDSSIYLCSAQGNSGNTIYFGEGSWLTVV.

The genes are TRBV4-1 and TRBJ1-6, with a tentative D call TRBD1 (6 bases). The CDR3 length is 17 residues. Germline V gene sequence: CDR1 MGHRA, CDR2 YSYEKL. V lost 4 bases and J 7 bases, leaving 20 bases between the germline ends. The CDR3 region is CASSRGGAGRKNSPLHF. The CDR3 DNA is TGCGCCAGCAGCCGAGGGGGGGCGGGACGGAAGAATTCACCCCTCCACTTT.